These 10 T cell receptor beta chains were all obtained from the same sample, sequenced in a study of cytomegalovirus exposure and HLA in healthy donors. Primers: 60 Vbeta forward and 13 Jbeta reverse. Assay used: immunoSEQ multiplex PCR; TCRdb lists only in-frame clones, some missing. This sample has over 130,000 clones, with 80% found just once. Material for sequencing was PBMCs. Every receptor here comes from a man aged 45-65 years in good health and CMV-seronegative.

The rearrangement uses TRBV10-1 and TRBJ2-3, with TRBD2 matching over 8 bases. The J segment lost 0 bases and the V segment lost 3 bases, leaving 11 bases of the junction unmatched. This CDR3 has 18 residues. The V gene's germline CDR1 is WNHNN and CDR2 SYGVQD (reference sequence). DNA of the CDR3: TGCGCCAGCAGTGAAATAAGGCGAGCGGGAGCTAGCACAGATACGCAGTATTTT. As protein: CASSEIRRAGASTDTQYF.

This chain joins TRBV4-2 and TRBJ1-4; unclear D gene. From germline, CDR1 is LGHNA and CDR2 YNFKEQ. Trimming pared 2 bases from V and 0 bases from J, leaving 7 bases between. The CDR3 spans 15 residues. The CDR3 reads CASSQSSTTNEKLFF. CDR3 bases: TGTGCCAGCAGCCAAAGTAGTACAACTAATGAAAAACTGTTTTTT.

V and J are TRBV9 and TRBJ2-5, with D perhaps matching TRBD1 (6 bases). CDR3 length: 14 residues. Germline V CDR1 and CDR2: SGDLS, YYNGEE. V was shortened by 3 bases and J by 3 bases, with 12 bases between the two germline ends. CDR3 region: CASSATNREETQYF. The CDR3 DNA sequence: TGTGCCAGCAGCGCTACCAACAGGGAAGAGACCCAGTACTTC.

This sequence joins TRBV11-2 and TRBJ2-5, with a possible D match to TRBD2 (6 bases). Per germline, CDR1 SGHAT and CDR2 FQNNGV. The CDR3 spans 12 residues. V was cut by 10 bases and J by 1 base, with 10 bases left in between. CDR3 DNA sequence: TGTGCCACCAGACTAGTCCAAGAGACCCAGTACTTC. Its protein is CATRLVQETQYF.

The V and J genes are TRBV19 and TRBJ2-3; TRBD2 matches 8 bases. Germline V CDR1 and CDR2: LNHDA, SQIVND (reference sequence). Trimming cost V 10 bases and J 3 bases; bases outside gene matches: 15. The CDR3 is 16 residues long. The CDR3 coding sequence is TGTGCCACCCGAATCGCCGGGACTAGAAGTACAGATACGCAGTATTTT. Its translation: CATRIAGTRSTDTQYF.

V and J are TRBV7-9 and TRBJ2-2; possible D gene TRBD1, 6 bases. The CDR3 is made up of 15 amino acids. Per germline, CDR1 SEHNR and CDR2 FQNEAQ (reference sequence). V was trimmed by 6 bases and J by 3 bases, leaving 14 bases between them. The CDR3 bases are TGTGCCAGCAGTACTGCAGGGGCGTACACCGGGGAGCTGTTTTTT. It encodes CASSTAGAYTGELFF.

The chain uses TRBV7-2 and TRBJ1-5; D is uncertain. Germline CDR1 is SGHTA and CDR2 is FQGNSA. V was cut by 5 bases and J by 6 bases, with 11 bases left in between. This CDR3 contains 13 residues. The CDR3 loop reads CASSEYSGQPQHF. The CDR3 coding sequence is TGTGCCAGCAGCGAATACAGTGGTCAGCCCCAGCATTTT.

This clone was seen a single time. The chain employs TRBV30 and TRBJ1-5; the D is unclear. Germline V gives CDR1 GTSNPN, CDR2 SVGIG (reference sequence). The V end lost 0 bases, the J end lost 7 bases, and 7 bases lay between the germline ends. The CDR3 is 12 residues long. CDR3 loop: CAWSVSRQPQHF. CDR3 nucleotide sequence: TGTGCCTGGAGTGTATCCAGACAGCCCCAGCATTTT.

The chain links TRBV7-9 to TRBJ1-1, with TRBD1 matching over 7 bases. Germline V gene data show CDR1 as SEHNR and CDR2 as FQNEAQ (reference sequence). CDR3 length: 15 amino acids. With V trimmed by 0 bases and J by 5 bases, 6 bases remained unmatched. The CDR3 region is CASSLATGRWTEAFF. CDR3 bases: TGTGCCAGCAGCTTAGCGACAGGGAGGTGGACTGAAGCTTTCTTT.

This clone occurred once. The CDR3 region has the DNA TGTGCCAGCGGACAGGGGATAGATCAGCCCCAGCATTTT. Translated: CASGQGIDQPQHF. The chain recombines TRBV18 with TRBJ1-5, with 9 bases fitting TRBD1. The CDR3 consists of 13 residues. Trimming at V came to 8 bases and at J to 5 bases, leaving 4 bases not matched to a gene. Germline CDR1 and CDR2: KGHSH and LQKENI.